The 9 T cell receptor beta chains presented below share a single source sample, sequenced in a study of blood T cell repertoires in COVID-19. The data were produced by immunoSEQ multiplex PCR, yet TCRdb's version contains in-frame clones alone and is incomplete. The table records fewer than 130,000 clones, 70% to 90% of them present only once. Sequenced: peripheral blood. The receptors originated from a human donor in a cohort sampled during active COVID-19.

This clone was recorded only once. This chain connects TRBV29-1 to TRBJ2-7; 10 bases align to TRBD1. The V and J ends lost 7 bases and 5 bases, in that order; junction bases with no gene match: 5. Germline lookup yields CDR1 SQVTM and CDR2 ANQGSEA. The CDR3 covers 12 residues. The CDR3 coding sequence is TGCAGCGGGGGACAGGGGACCGACGAGCAGTACTTC. It yields the protein CSGGQGTDEQYF.

For the CDR3, the DNA is TGCGCCAGCAGTCGACAGGGATACGAGCAGTACTTC. This encodes CASSRQGYEQYF. This chain connects TRBV5-1 to TRBJ2-7; 7 nucleotides agree with TRBD1. This CDR3 has 12 residues. V gave up 5 bases and J gave up 4 bases; unmatched junction bases: 3. Looked up from germline, CDR1 is SGHRS and CDR2 is YFSETQ.

The V call is TRBV6-5, the J call TRBJ2-7; TRBD1 matches at 7 bases. After removal of 8 bases from V and 3 bases from J, the junction contained 7 bases not matched to a gene. Germline V CDR1 and CDR2: MNHEY, SVGAGI. The CDR3 runs 13 residues. This CDR3 reads CASGKGDSYEQYF. CDR3 DNA: TGTGCCAGCGGAAAGGGGGACAGCTACGAGCAGTACTTC.

This chain links TRBV6-5 with TRBJ2-2; D remains unclear. The V end was cut by 8 bases, the J end by 0 bases, with 10 bases between. Per germline, CDR1 MNHEY and CDR2 SVGAGI. The CDR3 runs to 14 residues. The DNA for the CDR3 is TGTGCCAGCCGTCCGAGAACGAACACCGGGGAGCTGTTTTTT. Translation: CASRPRTNTGELFF.

V gene TRBV28 combines with J gene TRBJ2-3; 9 nucleotides match TRBD2. The CDR3 totals 15 residues. Germline V gene data show CDR1 as MDHEN and CDR2 as SYDVKM. V lost 6 bases to trimming and J lost 5 bases; unmatched junction nucleotides: 9. CDR3 residues: CASRPPGLALDTQYF. DNA of the CDR3: TGTGCCAGCAGACCTCCGGGACTAGCATTAGATACGCAGTATTTT. Full variable domain (remainder filled in from reference TRBV28 and TRBJ2-3): DVKVTQSSRYLVKRTGEKVFLECVQDMDHENMFWYRQDPGLGLRLIYFSYDVKMKEKGDIPEGYSVSREKKERFSLILESASTNQTSMYLCASRPPGLALDTQYFGPGTRLTVL.

This chain links TRBV2 with TRBJ1-4; 7 bases map to TRBD1. CDR1 and CDR2 (germline): SNHLY, FYNNEI. The V segment lost 7 bases and the J segment 4 bases; nucleotides outside the gene matches: 6. This CDR3 contains 14 residues. CDR3 region: CASKTGQLNEKLFF. The CDR3 region has the DNA TGTGCCAGCAAGACGGGACAGCTTAATGAAAAACTGTTTTTT.

The chain has TRBV28 and TRBJ1-1; D unresolved. V lost 3 bases to trimming and J lost 6 bases, with 14 bases between them. From germline, CDR1 is MDHEN and CDR2 SYDVKM. The CDR3 has 14 residues. Here the CDR3 reads CASSFDQTRAEAFF. CDR3 coding DNA: TGTGCCAGCAGTTTCGACCAAACGAGGGCTGAAGCTTTCTTT.

This clone was seen just once. The chain joins TRBV9 to TRBJ1-5; D gene unclear. CDR3 length: 15 amino acids. Trimming left V 4 bases short and J 7 bases short, with 18 bases between. CDR1 is SGDLS, CDR2 YYNGEE, per germline. The CDR3: CASSPNRGMGQPQHF. As DNA, the CDR3 is TGTGCCAGCAGCCCCAACCGGGGTATGGGACAGCCCCAGCATTTT.

DNA for the CDR3: TGTGCCAGCAGCCTACATACTAGCCCGCAGTATTTT. Translating it yields CASSLHTSPQYF. The chain combines TRBV5-5 with TRBJ2-3; D is possibly TRBD2 (6 bases). Germline loops: CDR1 SGHKS, CDR2 YYEKEE (reference sequence). The V end lost 4 bases, the J end lost 10 bases, and 13 bases lay between the germline ends. This CDR3 is built from 12 residues.